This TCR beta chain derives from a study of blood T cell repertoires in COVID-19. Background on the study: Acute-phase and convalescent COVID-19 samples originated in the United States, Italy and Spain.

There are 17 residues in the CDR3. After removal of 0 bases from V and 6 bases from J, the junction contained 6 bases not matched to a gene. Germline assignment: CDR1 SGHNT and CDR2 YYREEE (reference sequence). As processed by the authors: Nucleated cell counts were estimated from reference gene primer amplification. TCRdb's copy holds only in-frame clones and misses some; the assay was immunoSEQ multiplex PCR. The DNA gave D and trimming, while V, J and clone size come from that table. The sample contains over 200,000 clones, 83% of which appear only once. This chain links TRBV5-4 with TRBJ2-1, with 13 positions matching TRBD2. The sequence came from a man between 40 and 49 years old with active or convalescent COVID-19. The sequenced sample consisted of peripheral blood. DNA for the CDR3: TGTGCCAGCAGCTTGGCTACTAGCGGGGGGGCCGGCAATGAGCAGTTCTTC. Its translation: CASSLATSGGAGNEQFF.